A single sample is the source of the 25 T cell receptor beta chains below, sequenced in a study of identical twins. TCRdb re-analysed the 5' RACE reads in MiXCR, keeping a single row per CDR3 protein. The sample holds under 300,000 distinct CDR3 sequences, about an eighth seen once. These data were also reused for a study on yellow fever vaccine responses in identical twins.

What was sequenced was memory (CD45RO+) T cells sorted from blood. The origin of the receptors is a woman between 18 and 29 years old in good health.

The chain couples TRBV7-2 to TRBJ2-7; either TRBD1 or TRBD2 may fit D (6 bases each). CDR3 length: 15 residues. Germline CDR1 reads SGHTA; CDR2 reads FQGNSA. V was pared by 1 base and J by 3 bases, with 13 bases between. CDR3 DNA sequence: TGTGCCAGCAGCTTAGACACCGGGGGCGGCTACGAGCAGTACTTC. Residues: CASSLDTGGGYEQYF.

CDR3 sequence reads: CASSDGTSGVPSQFF. The CDR3 nucleotides read TGTGCCAGCAGTGACGGGACTAGCGGGGTCCCCTCGCAGTTCTTC. The chain couples TRBV6-4 to TRBJ2-1; 13 bases are a match to TRBD2. Germline CDR1 and CDR2: MRHNA and SNTAGT. V lost 2 bases to trimming and J lost 12 bases; unmatched junction nucleotides: 7. The CDR3 consists of 15 residues.

Concerning this clonotype itself: Germline and junction disagree at one end, which may indicate a read error. The V gene is TRBV7-9, the J gene TRBJ2-1, with 12 bases aligning to TRBD2. CDR1 and CDR2 from the germline V gene are SEHNR and FQNEAQ (reference sequence). The CDR3 is made up of 17 amino acids. CDR3 in DNA: TGTGCCAGCAGCATACGGACTAGCGGGGTCTCCTACAATGAGCGGTTCTTC. Translated, it gives CASSIRTSGVSYNERFF.

This clonotype was seen more than once but under ten times. The chain combines TRBV6-1 with TRBJ2-2; 7 positions match TRBD1. CDR3 length equals 14 residues. The J segment lost 7 bases and the V segment lost 8 bases, leaving 10 bases of the junction unmatched. The germline gives CDR1 MNHNS, CDR2 SASEGT. CDR3 nucleotide sequence: TGTGCCAGCGGACTTCGACAGGGTAACGGGGAGCTGTTTTTT. As protein: CASGLRQGNGELFF.

This clonotype occurred many times. The CDR3 protein is CASSPGTSGNNEQFF. CDR3 bases: TGTGCCAGCAGCCCAGGGACTAGCGGTAACAATGAGCAGTTCTTC. J is TRBJ2-1 and V is TRBV7-9; 11 bases are a match to TRBD2. This CDR3 is built from 15 residues. Per germline, CDR1 SEHNR and CDR2 FQNEAQ (reference sequence). Trimming cost V 5 bases and J 5 bases; bases outside gene matches: 5. Variable domain in full (rest from reference TRBV7-9 and TRBJ2-1): DTGVSQNPRHKITKRGQNVTFRCDPISEHNRLYWYRQTLGQGPEFLTYFQNEAQLEKSRLLSDRFSAERPKGSFSTLEIQRTEQGDSAMYLCASSPGTSGNNEQFFGPGTRLTVL.

The rearrangement uses TRBV6-1 and TRBJ1-1, with D possibly being TRBD1 (6 bases). The germline V and J ends were trimmed by 4 bases and 4 bases, with 16 bases remaining between them. Germline V gene lookup returns CDR1 MNHNS and CDR2 SASEGT. The CDR3 covers 15 residues. The CDR3 sequence: CASSAKPRGATEAFF. The CDR3 DNA reads as TGTGCCAGCAGTGCCAAACCCAGGGGAGCCACTGAAGCTTTCTTT.

This clonotype was seen at least ten times. The rearrangement joins TRBV12-3 or TRBV12-4 to TRBJ2-7; TRBD1 matches 9 bases. The CDR3 spans 16 residues. The V segment lost 8 bases and the J segment 1 base; nucleotides outside the gene matches: 12. The CDR3 is CASQFRGQGSSYEQYF. CDR3 DNA: TGTGCCAGCCAGTTTAGAGGACAGGGGAGTTCCTACGAGCAGTACTTC.

The rearrangement joins TRBV4-2 to TRBJ2-2; TRBD2 matches 7 bases. The CDR3 is 14 amino acids. V was pared by 4 bases and J by 7 bases, with 6 bases of the junction left unmatched. The germline gives CDR1 LGHNA, CDR2 YNFKEQ. The CDR3 loop reads CASSPVGRGGELFF. CDR3 in DNA: TGTGCCAGCAGCCCTGTAGGGAGGGGCGGGGAGCTGTTTTTT.

The chain combines TRBV9 with TRBJ2-3; the D gene is possibly TRBD2 (6 bases). Between the trimmed V and J ends, which lost 6 bases and 7 bases, there was a span of 18 bases. The CDR3 extends over 14 amino acids. Germline V gene lookup returns CDR1 SGDLS and CDR2 YYNGEE. The CDR3 spells CASTGGLQKNTQYF. CDR3 in DNA: TGTGCCAGCACCGGGGGACTCCAAAAGAATACGCAGTATTTT.

V is TRBV5-1 and J is TRBJ2-3, with 13 positions matching TRBD2. This CDR3 has 18 residues. Germline-derived CDR1 and CDR2 are SGHRS and YFSETQ. V lost 1 base and J lost 1; bases outside the gene matches: 6. The CDR3 is CASSLLLAGGSGTDTQYF. CDR3 nucleotides: TGCGCCAGCAGCTTGCTACTAGCGGGGGGGTCCGGCACAGATACGCAGTATTTT.

This clonotype was detected a few times. The chain links TRBV7-6 to TRBJ1-3; D might be TRBD1 (5 bases). The CDR3 totals 18 residues. From germline, CDR1 is SGHVS and CDR2 FNYEAQ. V gave up 3 bases and J gave up 1 base, with 19 bases separating them. The CDR3 coding sequence is TGTGCCAGCAGCTTGGGGGTCCCAGGGCGAAGGTCTGGAAACACCATATATTTT. Amino acids: CASSLGVPGRRSGNTIYF.

This clonotype turned up a few times. V and J are TRBV2 and TRBJ1-6; TRBD1 matches 8 bases. The CDR3 spans 15 residues. After removal of 6 bases from V and 5 bases from J, the junction contained 6 bases not matched to a gene. The V gene's germline CDR1 is SNHLY and CDR2 FYNNEI. CDR3 in amino acids: CASRNGQGHNSPLHF. The CDR3 bases are TGTGCCAGCAGGAACGGACAGGGCCATAATTCACCCCTCCACTTT.

This clonotype was seen many times. This chain links TRBV10-3 with TRBJ2-3, with 12 positions matching TRBD2. This CDR3 comprises 15 residues. V dropped 6 bases and J dropped 4; count of bases not matched to a gene: 5. Germline CDR1 is ENHRY and CDR2 is SYGVKD. The CDR3 reads CAIRRTSGDADTQYF. The CDR3 DNA reads as TGTGCCATCAGACGGACTAGCGGGGATGCAGATACGCAGTATTTT.

V usage is TRBV2 and J usage is TRBJ2-1, with 9 bases matching TRBD2. Germline V gene sequence: CDR1 SNHLY, CDR2 FYNNEI. The CDR3 is 15 amino acids. V lost 4 bases and J lost 6; bases outside the gene matches: 7. The CDR3 bases are TGTGCCAGCAGTGGCAATAGCGGGAGAGGCAATGAGCAGTTCTTC. Its translation: CASSGNSGRGNEQFF.

This clonotype was detected ten times or more. The chain joins TRBV7-9 to TRBJ2-7; 11 bases align to TRBD2. V trimming: 4 bases; J trimming: 4 bases; junction bases outside the gene matches: 6. Germline V lookup: CDR1 SEHNR, CDR2 FQNEAQ (reference sequence). This CDR3 is built from 15 residues. The CDR3 loop reads CASSSTGTSGYEQYF. Written as DNA, the CDR3 is TGTGCCAGCAGCTCCACCGGGACTAGCGGATACGAGCAGTACTTC. The whole variable domain, remainder taken from reference TRBV7-9 and TRBJ2-7, is DTGVSQNPRHKITKRGQNVTFRCDPISEHNRLYWYRQTLGQGPEFLTYFQNEAQLEKSRLLSDRFSAERPKGSFSTLEIQRTEQGDSAMYLCASSSTGTSGYEQYFGPGTRLTVT.

Only a few counts were recorded for this clonotype. The CDR3 nucleotides are TGCGCCAGCAGTGAGCCCGGGGACTCCTCCTACGAGCAGTACTTC. It translates to CASSEPGDSSYEQYF. J is TRBJ2-7 and V is TRBV10-2; possibly TRBD2 for D (6 bases). CDR1 is WSHSY and CDR2 is SAAADI in the germline V gene. Trimming took off 2 bases at V and 0 bases at J, with 11 bases between the two ends. The CDR3 spans 15 residues.

The V and J genes are TRBV20-1 and TRBJ2-1; 14 bases align to TRBD2. Germline V CDR1 and CDR2: DFQATT, SNEGSKA (reference sequence). V lost 3 bases to trimming and J lost 9 bases; unmatched junction nucleotides: 10. The CDR3 runs 16 residues. CDR3 sequence reads: CSASRDGTSGSSEQFF. For the CDR3, the DNA is TGCAGTGCTAGTCGGGACGGGACTAGCGGGAGTAGTGAGCAGTTCTTC.

The J gene is TRBJ2-7, the V gene TRBV2, with TRBD2 as a possible D gene (7 bases). Trimming took off 7 bases at V and 2 bases at J, with 18 bases between the two ends. The germline gives CDR1 SNHLY, CDR2 FYNNEI. The CDR3 is 15 residues long. The CDR3 here is CASTFIEGGAYEQYF. The CDR3 DNA sequence: TGTGCCAGCACCTTTATTGAAGGGGGGGCCTACGAGCAGTACTTC.

This clonotype was observed at least ten times. The V call is TRBV12-3 or TRBV12-4, the J call TRBJ1-2, with D unresolved. This CDR3 is built from 13 residues. The V and J ends lost 5 bases and 5 bases respectively, with 12 bases between them. The CDR3 DNA sequence: TGTGCCAGCAGTCCCGGGTCTCGGTATGGCTACACCTTC. Protein product: CASSPGSRYGYTF.

This clonotype was observed a handful of times. The CDR3 sequence: CASSQRLTALTDTQYF. CDR3 DNA: TGTGCCAGCAGCCAACGCTTGACAGCCCTCACAGATACGCAGTATTTT. This chain links TRBV14 with TRBJ2-3; D is possibly TRBD1 (5 bases). Germline V lookup: CDR1 SGHDN, CDR2 FVKESK. The CDR3 length is 16 residues. V was cut by 2 bases and J by 2 bases, with 14 bases left in between.

The V gene is TRBV2, the J gene TRBJ2-3, with 9 bases matching TRBD1. The CDR3 contains 15 residues. V shed 8 bases, J shed 2 bases, and the junction held 8 bases outside the gene matches. Germline lookup yields CDR1 SNHLY and CDR2 FYNNEI. The CDR3 DNA reads as TGTGCCAGCGCCACCGGGACAGGGCACACAGATACGCAGTATTTT. It encodes CASATGTGHTDTQYF.

This clonotype was picked up many times. The CDR3 is CASSYRNTEAFF. As DNA, the CDR3 is TGTGCCAGCTCTTACAGGAACACTGAAGCTTTCTTT. The V and J genes are TRBV18 and TRBJ1-1; D call uncertain. The CDR3 contains 12 residues. The V and J ends lost 6 bases and 1 base respectively, with 6 bases between them. Germline loops: CDR1 KGHSH, CDR2 LQKENI.

This clonotype was detected a few times. The rearrangement joins TRBV27 to TRBJ2-1, with 12 bases lining up with TRBD2. V shed 8 bases, J shed 8 bases, and the junction held 13 bases outside the gene matches. This CDR3 spans 16 amino acids. Germline V lookup: CDR1 MNHEY, CDR2 SMNVEV (reference sequence). The CDR3 here is CASFPLGLAGRYEQFF. The CDR3 DNA reads as TGTGCCAGCTTCCCGCTCGGACTAGCGGGACGTTATGAGCAGTTCTTC.

This clonotype has just a few counts. V usage is TRBV6-4 and J usage is TRBJ2-2, with 7 bases lining up with TRBD1. Per the germline V gene, CDR1 is MRHNA and CDR2 is SNTAGT. J gave up 0 bases and V 0 bases, and 1 base lay outside the gene matches. The CDR3 runs 16 residues. CDR3 bases: TGTGCCAGCAGTGACTCTGGGACAGCGAACACCGGGGAGCTGTTTTTT. Its translation: CASSDSGTANTGELFF.

V is TRBV28 and J is TRBJ2-1, with D tentatively TRBD1 (5 bases). The CDR3 runs to 16 residues. In germline, CDR1 is MDHEN, CDR2 SYDVKM. V gave up 2 bases and J gave up 4 bases, with 15 bases separating them. CDR3 DNA: TGTGCCAGCAGTTTAATAATGGGGCAGGGTTACAATGAGCAGTTCTTC. This sequence encodes CASSLIMGQGYNEQFF.